This passage covers 16 T cell receptor beta chains from one sample sequenced in a study of OX40 agonist ivuxolimab in advanced cancers. Profiling relied on immunoSEQ multiplex PCR, and the TCRdb table lists in-frame clones only, not all of them. The sample has roughly 100,000 clones, about nine tenths seen once. The sample here was CD4+ or CD8+ T cells sorted from blood, taken in a trial of the OX40 agonist ivuxolimab. These receptors all stem from an adult with an advanced solid tumor such as melanoma, head and neck, liver or kidney cancer.

Worth noting for this clone: This specimen includes other DNA sequences encoding the same CDR3. The V and J genes are TRBV10-3 and TRBJ1-4; tentative D call: TRBD1 (5 bases). Trimming stripped 11 bases from V and 8 bases from J, with 21 bases between. CDR1 and CDR2 (germline): ENHRY, SYGVKD. CDR3 length: 14 residues. CDR3 in amino acids: CAAGASGDWEKLFF. Written as DNA, the CDR3 is TGTGCCGCCGGGGCGTCTGGCGATTGGGAAAAACTGTTTTTT.

This chain connects TRBV4-2 to TRBJ2-1; a possible D gene is TRBD2 (6 bases). The CDR3 totals 17 residues. Trimming removed 0 bases from V and 7 bases from J, with 19 bases in between. Germline V gene lookup returns CDR1 LGHNA and CDR2 YNFKEQ. CDR3 region: CASSQEEGAGPRNEQFF. The CDR3 DNA reads TGTGCCAGCAGCCAAGAGGAGGGAGCGGGCCCACGAAATGAGCAGTTCTTC.

This clone was seen only a few times. This chain connects TRBV7-2 to TRBJ2-3; 7 nucleotides line up with TRBD1. Germline V gene data show CDR1 as SGHTA and CDR2 as FQGNSA. V lost 2 bases to trimming and J lost 4 bases; unmatched junction nucleotides: 6. The CDR3 length is 15 residues. CDR3 amino acids: CASSLFPRGPDTQYF. CDR3 in DNA: TGTGCCAGCAGCTTATTCCCTAGGGGGCCAGATACGCAGTATTTT.

The CDR3 coding sequence is TGTGCCAGCAGCGGGGGCCAGGGGTTTAACATTCAGTACTTC. Translating gives CASSGGQGFNIQYF. The genes are TRBV7-9 and TRBJ2-4, with D tentatively TRBD1 (6 bases). V lost 5 bases and J lost 7, with 15 bases in between. The CDR3 covers 14 residues. Germline-derived CDR1 and CDR2 are SEHNR and FQNEAQ (reference sequence).

V is TRBV29-1 and J is TRBJ1-2; D call uncertain. Germline loops: CDR1 SQVTM, CDR2 ANQGSEA. The CDR3 loop spans 13 amino acids. The germline V and J ends were trimmed by 4 bases and 7 bases, with 16 bases remaining between them. The CDR3 sequence: CSVVLASYVGYTF. The CDR3 nucleotides read TGCAGCGTTGTGTTGGCAAGCTATGTTGGCTACACCTTC. Combining the CDR3 with reference TRBV29-1 and TRBJ1-2 gives the whole variable domain SAVISQKPSRDICQRGTSLTIQCQVDSQVTMMFWYRQQPGQSLTLIATANQGSEATYESGFVIDKFPISRPNLTFSTLTVSNMSPEDSSIYLCSVVLASYVGYTFGSGTRLTVV.

The CDR3 DNA is TGTGCCAGCAGCCCTAGCGGGGAGACCCAGTACTTC. Translation: CASSPSGETQYF. The V and J genes are TRBV7-2 and TRBJ2-5; 8 nucleotides line up with TRBD2. V was clipped by 5 bases and J by 5 bases; unmatched bases: 1. CDR1 SGHTA and CDR2 FQGNSA come from the germline V gene. This CDR3 has 12 residues.

V gene TRBV7-9 combines with J gene TRBJ2-3, with 7 bases matching TRBD1. The CDR3 has 16 residues. Germline lookup yields CDR1 SEHNR and CDR2 FQNEAQ (reference sequence). V lost 3 bases to trimming and J lost 2 bases; unmatched junction nucleotides: 8. CDR3 protein: CASSLGTGATTDTQYF. In nucleotides, the CDR3 is TGTGCCAGCAGCTTGGGAACAGGGGCCACCACAGATACGCAGTATTTT.

The rearrangement joins TRBV19 to TRBJ1-5, with TRBD1 matching 9 bases. The ends lost 4 bases at V and 0 bases at J; junction bases unmatched: 4. Germline loops: CDR1 LNHDA, CDR2 SQIVND (reference sequence). This CDR3 has 16 residues. In DNA form, the CDR3 reads TGTGCCAGTAGTACCGGGACAGGGTATAGCAATCAGCCCCAGCATTTT. Translating it yields CASSTGTGYSNQPQHF.

The CDR3 DNA reads as TGTGCCACCAGGGGACAGGGTGGTATGTGGAGCAATCAGCCCCAGCATTTT. Translating gives CATRGQGGMWSNQPQHF. This chain uses TRBV19 with TRBJ1-5; 9 nucleotides line up with TRBD1. The CDR3 runs 17 residues. The germline V gene encodes CDR1 LNHDA and CDR2 SQIVND (reference sequence). The ends lost 10 bases at V and 1 base at J; junction bases unmatched: 14.

The J gene is TRBJ2-7, the V gene TRBV6-5; 10 bases are a match to TRBD1. Germline CDR1 and CDR2: MNHEY and SVGAGI. The CDR3 extends over 13 amino acids. Losses at the gene ends were 10 bases for V and 2 bases for J; bases not matched to a gene: 5. The CDR3 here is CATRGQGTYEQYF. In nucleotides, the CDR3 is TGTGCCACAAGGGGACAGGGGACCTACGAGCAGTACTTC.

The gene calls are TRBV19 and TRBJ2-1; TRBD2 agrees at 7 bases. J lost 9 bases, V lost 4 bases, and 12 bases had no gene match. The CDR3 runs to 15 residues. The germline CDR1 and CDR2 sequences are LNHDA and SQIVND (reference sequence). The CDR3 coding sequence is TGTGCCAGTAGTAAGACTAGCTCGCCCCCGGCTGAGCAGTTCTTC. Its translation: CASSKTSSPPAEQFF.

The chain couples TRBV7-9 to TRBJ1-4, with 7 bases identical to TRBD1. The V gene's germline CDR1 is SEHNR and CDR2 FQNEAQ (reference sequence). Germline trimming cut 3 bases from V and 4 bases from J; bases unmatched to any gene: 8. This CDR3 region has 16 residues. The CDR3 protein is CASSFGQVPGNEKLFF. CDR3 DNA: TGTGCCAGCAGCTTCGGACAGGTGCCTGGTAATGAAAAACTGTTTTTT.

This chain uses TRBV7-9 with TRBJ1-1, with 12 bases lining up with TRBD1. Germline lookup yields CDR1 SEHNR and CDR2 FQNEAQ (reference sequence). Trimming took 4 bases from V and 10 from J; bases not matched to a gene: 13. The CDR3 totals 16 residues. The CDR3: CASSSIGGQGAVVAFF. The CDR3, as DNA: TGTGCCAGCAGCTCAATCGGGGGACAGGGGGCGGTTGTAGCTTTCTTT. Complete variable domain (other parts from reference TRBV7-9 and TRBJ1-1): DTGVSQNPRHKITKRGQNVTFRCDPISEHNRLYWYRQTLGQGPEFLTYFQNEAQLEKSRLLSDRFSAERPKGSFSTLEIQRTEQGDSAMYLCASSSIGGQGAVVAFFGQGTRLTVV.

The CDR3 reads CASSLRVRDRVGEQYF. CDR3 nucleotide sequence: TGTGCCAGCAGTTTACGGGTACGGGACAGGGTTGGCGAGCAGTACTTC. The chain recombines TRBV27 with TRBJ2-7; the match to TRBD1 covers 9 bases. The J segment lost 6 bases and the V segment lost 2 bases, leaving 11 bases of the junction unmatched. The CDR3 is 16 residues long. Germline loops: CDR1 MNHEY, CDR2 SMNVEV (reference sequence).

The gene calls are TRBV5-4 and TRBJ2-1, with 9 nucleotides matching TRBD1. The CDR3 covers 15 residues. Trimming took 4 bases from V and 6 from J; bases not matched to a gene: 8. Germline values: CDR1 SGHNT, CDR2 YYREEE (reference sequence). CDR3 DNA sequence: TGTGCCAGCAGCCACCCGGGACAGGGAGCCAATGAGCAGTTCTTC. As protein: CASSHPGQGANEQFF.

The chain employs TRBV27 and TRBJ2-5, with 7 positions matching TRBD2. The length of the CDR3 is 13 residues. V was clipped by 7 bases and J by 5 bases; unmatched bases: 7. Germline lookup yields CDR1 MNHEY and CDR2 SMNVEV (reference sequence). The CDR3 region has the DNA TGTGCCAGCACCAGGCTGGGAGGGGAGACCCAGTACTTC. It translates to CASTRLGGETQYF.